This TCR beta chain stems from a study of OX40 agonist ivuxolimab in advanced cancers. Concerning this clone itself: The antigen is undetermined.

Study outcomes and limitations: Expanded peripheral T cell antigen specificity was not determined. At 0.1 to 3.0 mg/kg and by week 6, CD4+ and CD8+ T cells in the blood had expanded clonally. It was also the case that some nonresponders had low normalized T-cell clonal expansion. Near-lowest levels of clonal expansion characterized partial responders at 0.1-3.0 mg/kg.

Between the trimmed V and J ends, which lost 5 bases and 7 bases, there was a span of 20 bases. Germline V gene data show CDR1 as PRHDT and CDR2 as FYEKMQ (reference sequence). This CDR3 comprises 15 residues. Assay used: immunoSEQ multiplex PCR; TCRdb lists only in-frame clones, some missing. The repertoire includes roughly 77,000 clones, 80% to 95% of them detected once, and 9.5% to 12% sits in the top ten. The rearrangement links TRBV13 to TRBJ1-2; possible D gene TRBD1, 6 bases. This receptor was identified in an adult with an advanced solid tumor such as melanoma, head and neck, liver or kidney cancer. The specimen comprised CD4+ or CD8+ T cells sorted from blood, sampled in a trial of the OX40 agonist ivuxolimab. The CDR3 DNA follows: TGTGCCAGCAGCCCCGTTTCACAGGGAAATTCTGGCTACACCTTC. This translates into CASSPVSQGNSGYTF.